The TCR beta chain described here comes from a study of cytomegalovirus exposure and HLA in healthy donors (dated by TCRdb to about 2017). About the investigation overall: According to an earlier analysis of 550 to 700 of the donors, about 180 million T cells yielded 117 million unique TCR beta sequences and 276 Gb of sequence data. About 330 gigabases of sequencing data and roughly 81 million unique TCR sequences made up an early release that covered 640 HLA-typed donors. The genetic ancestry cluster associated with self-reported Caucasian donors included over 80% of the roughly 400 genotyped donors. The study was designed to test whether signatures of past pathogen exposure could be identified by cataloging public T cell receptors. Using immunosequencing, the study profiled T cell repertoires from around 670 subjects and related those repertoires to cytomegalovirus serostatus. In addition to the first cohort of 666 subjects, a separate validation cohort of 120 different subjects was used. To predict cytomegalovirus infection status, the study brought together high-throughput TCR immunosequencing, statistical association of individual TCRs with disease status, and machine learning. In a later analysis, previously published TCR beta repertoires from some 640 donors were re-analyzed and high-resolution HLA genotyping was added so that TCR occurrence patterns could be studied. The later analysis used no new phenotypic data to find candidate immune exposures, relying instead on TCR beta sequences and their occurrence across donors. An earlier analysis of several hundred of the donors used high-throughput TCR beta sequencing to judge whether each TCR beta V gene segment behaved as functional or pseudogenic. Donor age, sex, ethnicity and CMV serostatus were compiled together with the repertoire data. A later genetic analysis took genome-wide SNP genotypes for about 55% of the 666 donors and used that subset as a discovery cohort. All discovery cohort repertoires had been generated using a single sequencing platform. HLA typing covered class I and class II loci at four-digit resolution. The number of donors typed differed by locus, with about 629-640 for A, B, C, DRB1 and DQB1, more than 500 for DQA1, approximately 580 for DPA1, and some 470 for DPB1. About five DR-DQ haplotypes were treated as single units for association and clustering because of strong linkage in the cohort. On average, around 240,000 unique TCR beta nucleotide sequences were sequenced per donor among 398 genotyped donors of the cohort, with 15% to 20% of those sequences being non-productive. Overall study results and their limits: Because counts were too low, some 16 rarely observed V segments, including chromosome 9 orphons, were excluded from the earlier analysis of 587 of the donors. The cohort was sequenced for TCR beta chains only, and without alpha or paired-chain data the features that could be detected were limited. In a later analysis, most CMV-associated TCR beta chains were found to appear HLA-restricted, with HLA associations seemingly driven largely by CMV exposure. The only immune exposure information available for the cohort was CMV serostatus. In vitro tests confirmed that three of the cytomegalovirus-associated TCR beta chains recognize cytomegalovirus antigens. The sequencing pipeline was judged likely to have produced a cluster of highly shared sequence variants as a technical artifact. A later genetic analysis reported fewer N-insertions in productive TCRs among donors in an Asian-associated ancestry cluster than the roughly 620-donor mean. At a false discovery rate of 0.05, a later analysis linked 15,000 to 20,000 TCR beta sequences to specific HLA alleles. An earlier analysis of several hundred of the donors showed that most TCR beta V segments appeared in productive rearrangements either about 87% or about 30% of the time, which broadly matched IMGT annotations. The study listed around 160 TCR beta chains as associated with cytomegalovirus. Because HLA typing was missing for some donors at each locus, association tests included only the typed subset. V-gene and J-gene trimming of TCR beta chains was associated with a missense DCLRE1C variant in a later genetic analysis, and the association was replicated in an independent cohort. When HLA alleles, especially DR and DQ, strongly co-occurred, TCR associations were difficult to assign to individual alleles. Sequencing depth was assumed to be roughly uniform across donors in the presence/absence analyses, though that assumption may not hold. The classifier was reported to diagnose cytomegalovirus status with high specificity and sensitivity in both the original and validation cohorts. Because the 87-base-pair reads could not distinguish some IMGT-functional V segments, including TRBV6-2 and TRBV6-3, those segments were excluded. While some public TCRs were present in many individuals, most TCR sequences turned up only very rarely across donors. Linkage disequilibrium might explain the correlated functional status among segregating V segments, but an unknown experimental factor could not be ruled out. In a later analysis, HLA-associated TCR beta chains showed more clonal expansion and lower generation probabilities than non-associated chains that were equally common. A later analysis found that TCR association rates varied across HLA loci, with DRB1 alleles showing the most associated TCRs and HLA-C alleles the fewest. In a later analysis, several top co-occurrence clusters were reported to appear linked to parvovirus B19, influenza, CMV and Epstein-Barr virus. A further reported finding was that TCR beta sequences accurately predicted the HLA-A and HLA-B alleles for most subjects in the first cohort. The authors suggested that the approach could potentially be generalized to other disease states and immunological phenotypes.

The method was the immunoSEQ multiplex PCR assay. For the multiplex PCR, a mixture combining 60 forward primers for TCR Vbeta segments and 13 reverse primers for TCR Jbeta segments was used. A multiplex PCR assay on genomic DNA amplified the CDR3 region of rearranged TCR beta genes. The Illumina HiSeq System was used to sequence the amplified TCR beta libraries as 87-base-pair reads. As for the authors' bioinformatics: Across the 670 or so repertoires, a later analysis counted tens of millions of unique TCR beta chains, roughly 11 million of which were shared by at least two donors. Raw reads were error-corrected and collapsed into unique sequences by a nearest-neighbor algorithm in which closely related sequences were merged to remove PCR and sequencing errors. V, D and J gene segments were assigned by aligning CDR3 sequences to IMGT reference sequences. For a sequence to be retained, at least a six-nucleotide match to both a V gene segment and a J gene segment was required. Rearrangements were called productive when the CDR3 lacked stop codons and stayed in frame with V and J; all others were non-productive. Following IMGT convention, CDR3 was defined as the stretch from the second conserved V-encoded cysteine up to the conserved J-encoded phenylalanine. The earlier analysis of approximately 590 of the donors excluded any sequence lacking an unambiguous match to a single V gene segment. An earlier analysis of a few hundred of the donors called V segments functional above 56.7% productive rearrangements and segregating when the between-donor standard deviation exceeded 5%. A statistical classification framework was built for diagnosing cytomegalovirus status from the catalog of TCR beta chain sequences. In a later analysis, TCR nucleotide sequences were compared against IMGT/GENE-DB human TR gene sequences so that V and J genes could be assigned. A later analysis assigned CDR3 sequences and most-parsimonious VDJ recombination scenarios with the TCRdist pipeline. In a later analysis, each TCR beta chain was defined by its CDR3 amino acid sequence together with its V-gene family, and reads without a unique V-gene family were excluded. As a way to deal with suspected cross-contamination and a sequencing artifact, a later analysis dropped 592 nucleotide sequences that were highly shared and had low generation probability. In a later analysis, a clonal expansion index was calculated for each public chain from normalized within-repertoire ranks of inferred template counts. In a later analysis, generation probabilities were computed using a VDJ recombination model fitted to out-of-frame rearrangements, and the results were checked against IGoR. A later analysis scored TCR-TCR, TCR-HLA and TCR-CMV co-occurrence with hypergeometric tests, applying a repertoire-size bias correction to TCR pairs. In a later analysis, false discovery rates were estimated by permuting HLA or CMV assignments 20 times. In a later analysis, co-occurring TCRs were grouped with DBSCAN, and TCRdist sequence similarity was added when clustering was performed within HLA-allele-positive subsets. Repertoires with fewer than 30,000 or more than 120,000 public chains were left out of co-occurrence clustering, as were a handful of repertoires with anomalous nucleotide sharing. This is the immuneACCESS table as TCRdb keeps it, with only in-frame sequences that have V and J called. A part of the clones is gone; compared with another copy, unresolved V genes explain less than half, and the rest is unexplained. That table gives V, J and clone size, and the DNA gave D and trimming. This sample gives 200,000 to 250,000 clones in total; 77% of them show up just once. The top ten clones comprise less than 3% of the sample.

The cohort consisted of more than 650 healthy bone marrow donors. At the time of sampling, all cohort members were nominally healthy, though unrecorded immune exposures were likely present. The donor was CMV seropositive and belonged to the group of 250 to 350 seropositive cohort members. Every donor gave a peripheral blood sample, and the peripheral blood mononuclear cells from that sample were used for TCR beta sequencing. The Qiagen DNeasy Blood Extraction Kit was used to extract genomic DNA from the blood cell samples. Ends trimmed: V by 4 bases, J by 1 base; bases unmatched to a gene: 4. CDR1 and CDR2, looked up from the germline V gene, are LGHNA and YSLEER. Including the terminal cysteine and phenylalanine, the CDR3 comprises 15 residues. Just the 45-base CDR3 DNA is kept, in frame starting at base 1. Regarding this clone: The specificity of this receptor is unknown. No clone much larger than this one lies a single base away; base qualities are absent.

This clonotype originated in a woman in her fifties or sixties in good health and CMV-seropositive. The sequencing input was PBMCs. The rearranged segments are TRBV4-3 and TRBJ2-7; 10 bases in between match TRBD2. The DNA sequence reads TGCGCCAGCAGCCGGGGGACTAGCGAGTCCTACGAGCAGTACTTC. Its coded protein is CASSRGTSESYEQYF.